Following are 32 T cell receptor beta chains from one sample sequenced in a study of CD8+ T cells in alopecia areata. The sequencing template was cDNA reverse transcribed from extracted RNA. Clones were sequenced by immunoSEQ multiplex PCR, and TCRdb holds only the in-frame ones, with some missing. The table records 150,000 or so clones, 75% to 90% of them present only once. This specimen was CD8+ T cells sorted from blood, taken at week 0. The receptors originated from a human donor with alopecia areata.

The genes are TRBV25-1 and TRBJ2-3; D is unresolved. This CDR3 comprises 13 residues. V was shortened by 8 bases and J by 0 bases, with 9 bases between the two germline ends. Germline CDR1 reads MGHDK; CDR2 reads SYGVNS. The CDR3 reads CASGLTSTDTQYF. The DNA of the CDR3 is TGTGCCAGCGGTCTGACGAGCACAGATACGCAGTATTTT. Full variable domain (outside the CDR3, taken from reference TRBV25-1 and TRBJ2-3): EADIYQTPRYLVIGTGKKITLECSQTMGHDKMYWYQQDPGMELHLIHYSYGVNSTEKGDLSSESTVSRIRTEHFPLTLESARPSHTSQYLCASGLTSTDTQYFGPGTRLTVL.

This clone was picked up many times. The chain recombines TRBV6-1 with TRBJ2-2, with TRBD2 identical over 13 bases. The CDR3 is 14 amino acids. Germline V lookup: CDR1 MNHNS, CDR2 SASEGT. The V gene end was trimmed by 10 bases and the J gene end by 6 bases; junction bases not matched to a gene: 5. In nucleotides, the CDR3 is TGTGCCAACGGACTAGCGGGGGCCGCCGGGGAGCTGTTTTTT. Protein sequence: CANGLAGAAGELFF.

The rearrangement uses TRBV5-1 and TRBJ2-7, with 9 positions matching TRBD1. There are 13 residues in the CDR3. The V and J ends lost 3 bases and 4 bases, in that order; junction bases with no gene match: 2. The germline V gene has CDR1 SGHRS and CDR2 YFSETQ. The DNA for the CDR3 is TGCGCCAGCAGCTCCGGGACAGGGTACGAGCAGTACTTC. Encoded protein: CASSSGTGYEQYF.

The CDR3 region is CSVEVPTGFPPEAFF. As DNA, the CDR3 is TGCAGCGTTGAAGTTCCTACAGGGTTTCCCCCTGAAGCTTTCTTT. The J gene is TRBJ1-1, the V gene TRBV29-1, with a possible D match to TRBD1 (6 bases). This CDR3 contains 15 residues. The V gene lost 1 base and the J gene lost 6 bases, with 18 bases spanning the gap. The germline V gene encodes CDR1 SQVTM and CDR2 ANQGSEA.

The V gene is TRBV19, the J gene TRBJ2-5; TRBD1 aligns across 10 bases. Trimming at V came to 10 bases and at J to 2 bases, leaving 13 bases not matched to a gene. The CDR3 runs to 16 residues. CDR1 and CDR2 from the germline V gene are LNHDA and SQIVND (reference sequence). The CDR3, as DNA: TGTGCCACCATTGGGCGGGACAGGGGAGGTCAAGAGACCCAGTACTTC. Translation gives CATIGRDRGGQETQYF.

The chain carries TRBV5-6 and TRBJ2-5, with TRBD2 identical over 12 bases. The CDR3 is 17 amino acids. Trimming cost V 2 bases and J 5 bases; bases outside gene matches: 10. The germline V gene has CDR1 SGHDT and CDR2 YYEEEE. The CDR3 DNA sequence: TGTGCCAGCAGCTTAGGACTAGCGGGGCCTATATTGGAGACCCAGTACTTC. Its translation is CASSLGLAGPILETQYF. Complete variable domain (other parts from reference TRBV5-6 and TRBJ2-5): DAGVTQSPTHLIKTRGQQVTLRCSPKSGHDTVSWYQQALGQGPQFIFQYYEEEERQRGNFPDRFSGHQFPNYSSELNVNALLLGDSALYLCASSLGLAGPILETQYFGPGTRLLVL.

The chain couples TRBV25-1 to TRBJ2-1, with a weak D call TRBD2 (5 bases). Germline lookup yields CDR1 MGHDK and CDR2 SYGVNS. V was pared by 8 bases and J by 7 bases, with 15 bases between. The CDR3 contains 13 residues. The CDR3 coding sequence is TGTGCCAGCCAATCGGCGGAGGTAAATGAGCAGTTCTTC. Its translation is CASQSAEVNEQFF.

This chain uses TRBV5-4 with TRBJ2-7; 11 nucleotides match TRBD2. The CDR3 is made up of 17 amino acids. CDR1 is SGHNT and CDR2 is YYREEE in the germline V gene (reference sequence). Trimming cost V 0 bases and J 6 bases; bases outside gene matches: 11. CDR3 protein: CASSLASLAGEAREQYF. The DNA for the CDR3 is TGTGCCAGCAGCTTGGCCTCACTAGCGGGGGAGGCTCGCGAGCAGTACTTC.

The CDR3: CASSPTGDLTDTQYF. CDR3 coding DNA: TGTGCCAGCAGCCCAACAGGGGACCTCACAGATACGCAGTATTTT. The chain has TRBV11-1 and TRBJ2-3; 7 bases map to TRBD1. Germline values: CDR1 SGHAT, CDR2 FQDESV (reference sequence). V shed 5 bases and J 2 bases; nucleotides not matched to a gene: 7. The CDR3 has 15 amino acids.

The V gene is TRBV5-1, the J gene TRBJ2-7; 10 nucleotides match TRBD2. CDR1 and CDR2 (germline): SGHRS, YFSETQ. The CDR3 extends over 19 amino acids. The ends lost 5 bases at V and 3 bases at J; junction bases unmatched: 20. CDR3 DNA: TGCGCCAGCAGTGGAGCCCTAGCGGGGGACCTCCTCAGGGGCTACGAGCAGTACTTC. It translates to CASSGALAGDLLRGYEQYF.

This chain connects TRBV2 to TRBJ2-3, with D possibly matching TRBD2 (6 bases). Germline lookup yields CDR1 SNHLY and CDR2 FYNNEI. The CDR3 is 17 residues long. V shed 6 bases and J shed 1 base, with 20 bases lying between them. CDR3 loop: CASRIGFGDLRTDTQYF. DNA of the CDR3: TGTGCCAGCAGAATAGGTTTTGGGGACTTGCGCACAGATACGCAGTATTTT.

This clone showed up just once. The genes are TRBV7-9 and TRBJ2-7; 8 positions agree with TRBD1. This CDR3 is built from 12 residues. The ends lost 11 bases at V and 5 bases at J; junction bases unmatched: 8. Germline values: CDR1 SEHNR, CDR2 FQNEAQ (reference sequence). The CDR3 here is CAFQDRVDEQYF. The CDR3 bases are TGTGCCTTTCAGGACAGGGTGGACGAGCAGTACTTC.

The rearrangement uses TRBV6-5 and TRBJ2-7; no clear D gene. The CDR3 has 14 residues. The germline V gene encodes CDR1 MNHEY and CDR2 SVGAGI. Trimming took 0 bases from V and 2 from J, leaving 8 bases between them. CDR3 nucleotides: TGTGCCAGCAGTTACTCGAATAGGGCCTACGAGCAGTACTTC. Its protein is CASSYSNRAYEQYF.

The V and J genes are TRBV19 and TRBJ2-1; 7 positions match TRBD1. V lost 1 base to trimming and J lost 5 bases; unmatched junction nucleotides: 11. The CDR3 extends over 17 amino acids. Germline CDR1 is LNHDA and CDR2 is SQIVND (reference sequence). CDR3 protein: CASSIGGTAQANNEQFF. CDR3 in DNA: TGTGCCAGTAGTATAGGAGGGACAGCACAGGCCAACAATGAGCAGTTCTTC.

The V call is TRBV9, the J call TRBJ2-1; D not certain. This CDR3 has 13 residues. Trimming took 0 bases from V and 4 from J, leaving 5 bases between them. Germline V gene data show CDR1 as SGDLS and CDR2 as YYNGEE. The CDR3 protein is CASSVASYNEQFF. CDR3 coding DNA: TGTGCCAGCAGCGTAGCTAGTTACAATGAGCAGTTCTTC.

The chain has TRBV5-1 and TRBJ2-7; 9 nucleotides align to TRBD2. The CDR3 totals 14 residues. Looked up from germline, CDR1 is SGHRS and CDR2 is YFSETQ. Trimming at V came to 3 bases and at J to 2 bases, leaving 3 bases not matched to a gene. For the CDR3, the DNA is TGCGCCAGCAGCTCTAGCGGGGAAGCCTACGAGCAGTACTTC. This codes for CASSSSGEAYEQYF.

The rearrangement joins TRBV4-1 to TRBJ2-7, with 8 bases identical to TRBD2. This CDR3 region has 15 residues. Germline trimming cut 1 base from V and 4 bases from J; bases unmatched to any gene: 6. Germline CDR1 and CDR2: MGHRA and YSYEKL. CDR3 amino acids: CASSQGPGGGYEQYF. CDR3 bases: TGCGCCAGCAGCCAAGGACCGGGAGGGGGGTACGAGCAGTACTTC.

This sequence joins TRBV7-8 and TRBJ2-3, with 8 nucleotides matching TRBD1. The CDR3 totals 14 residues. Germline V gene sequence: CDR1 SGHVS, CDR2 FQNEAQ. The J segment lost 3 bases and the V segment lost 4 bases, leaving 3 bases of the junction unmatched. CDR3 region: CASSYGQGTDTQYF. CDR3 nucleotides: TGTGCCAGCAGCTACGGACAGGGAACAGATACGCAGTATTTT.

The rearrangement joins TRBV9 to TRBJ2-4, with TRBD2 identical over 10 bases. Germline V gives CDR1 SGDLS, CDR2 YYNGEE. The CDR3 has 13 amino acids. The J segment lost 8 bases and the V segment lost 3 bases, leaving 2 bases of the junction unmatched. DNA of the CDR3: TGTGCCAGCAGCGCTAGCGGGGGAGACATTCAGTACTTC. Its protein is CASSASGGDIQYF.

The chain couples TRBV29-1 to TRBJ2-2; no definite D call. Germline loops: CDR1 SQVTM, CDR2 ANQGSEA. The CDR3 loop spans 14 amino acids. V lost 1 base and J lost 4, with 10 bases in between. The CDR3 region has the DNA TGCAGCGTTGAAGTAGAGTCGAGCACCGGGGAGCTGTTTTTT. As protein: CSVEVESSTGELFF.

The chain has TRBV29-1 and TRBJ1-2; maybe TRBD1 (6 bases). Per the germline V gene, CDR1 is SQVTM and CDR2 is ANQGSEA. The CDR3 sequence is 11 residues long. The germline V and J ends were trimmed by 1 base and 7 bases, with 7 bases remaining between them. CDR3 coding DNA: TGCAGCGTTGAAGTGGGGGCTGGCTACACCTTC. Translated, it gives CSVEVGAGYTF.

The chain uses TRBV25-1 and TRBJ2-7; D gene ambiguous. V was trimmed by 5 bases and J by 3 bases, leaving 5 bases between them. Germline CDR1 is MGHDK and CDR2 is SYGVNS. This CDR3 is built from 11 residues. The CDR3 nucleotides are TGTGCCAGCAGTCCTCTCTACGAGCAGTACTTC. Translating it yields CASSPLYEQYF.

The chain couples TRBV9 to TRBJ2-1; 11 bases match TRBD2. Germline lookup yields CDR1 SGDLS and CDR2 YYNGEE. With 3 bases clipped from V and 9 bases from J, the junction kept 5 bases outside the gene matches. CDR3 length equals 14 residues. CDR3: CASSAGLAGGEQFF. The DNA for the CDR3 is TGTGCCAGCAGCGCCGGACTAGCGGGCGGTGAGCAGTTCTTC.

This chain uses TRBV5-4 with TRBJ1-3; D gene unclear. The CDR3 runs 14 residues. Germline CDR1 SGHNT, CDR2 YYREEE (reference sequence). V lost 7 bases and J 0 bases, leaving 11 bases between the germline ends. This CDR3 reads CASHDPGSGNTIYF. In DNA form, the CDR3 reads TGTGCCAGCCACGACCCCGGCTCTGGAAACACCATATATTTT.

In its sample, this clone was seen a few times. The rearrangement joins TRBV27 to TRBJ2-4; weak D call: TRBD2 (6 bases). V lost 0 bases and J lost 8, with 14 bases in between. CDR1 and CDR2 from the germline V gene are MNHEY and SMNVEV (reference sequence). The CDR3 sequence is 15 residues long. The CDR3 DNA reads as TGTGCCAGCAGTTTATCACGGAGGGAATGGGACATTCAGTACTTC. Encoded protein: CASSLSRREWDIQYF.

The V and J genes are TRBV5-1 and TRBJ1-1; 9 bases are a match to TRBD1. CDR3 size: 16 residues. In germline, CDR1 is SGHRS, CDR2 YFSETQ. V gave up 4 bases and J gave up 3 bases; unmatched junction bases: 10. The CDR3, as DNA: TGCGCCAGCAGCCCCGGAGACAGGGGGTTGGACACTGAAGCTTTCTTT. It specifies CASSPGDRGLDTEAFF.

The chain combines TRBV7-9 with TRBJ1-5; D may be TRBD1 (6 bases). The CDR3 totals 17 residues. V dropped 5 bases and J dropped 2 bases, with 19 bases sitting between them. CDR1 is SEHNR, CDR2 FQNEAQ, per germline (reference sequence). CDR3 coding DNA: TGTGCCAGCAGCGGGGAACAGGGAAGTAGGGGCAATCAGCCCCAGCATTTT. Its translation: CASSGEQGSRGNQPQHF.

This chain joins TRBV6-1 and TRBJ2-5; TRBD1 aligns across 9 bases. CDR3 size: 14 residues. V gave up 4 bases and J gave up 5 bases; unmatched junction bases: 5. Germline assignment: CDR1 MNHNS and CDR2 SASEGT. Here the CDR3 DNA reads TGTGCCAGCAGTGGTACAGGGGGCGCGGAGACCCAGTACTTC. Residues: CASSGTGGAETQYF.

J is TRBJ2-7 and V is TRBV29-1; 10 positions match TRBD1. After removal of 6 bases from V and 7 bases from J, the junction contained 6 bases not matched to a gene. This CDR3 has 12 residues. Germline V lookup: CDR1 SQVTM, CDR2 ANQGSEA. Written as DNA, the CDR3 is TGCAGCGTCCGGACAGGGGGAACAGAGCAGTACTTC. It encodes CSVRTGGTEQYF.

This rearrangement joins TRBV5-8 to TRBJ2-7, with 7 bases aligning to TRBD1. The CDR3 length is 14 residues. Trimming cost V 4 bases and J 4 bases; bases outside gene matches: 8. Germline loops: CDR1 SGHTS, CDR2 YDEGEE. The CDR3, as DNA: TGTGCCAGCAGCAGGACAGGCGTAGGGTACGAGCAGTACTTC. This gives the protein CASSRTGVGYEQYF.

The CDR3 region has the DNA TGTGCCAGCAGCGGGGGCCTCCCGTACTTC. It specifies CASSGGLPYF. The V call is TRBV11-2, the J call TRBJ2-5; tentative D call: TRBD1 (6 bases). The CDR3 is made up of 10 amino acids. The germline V gene encodes CDR1 SGHAT and CDR2 FQNNGV. V gave up 5 bases and J gave up 13 bases, with 11 bases separating them.

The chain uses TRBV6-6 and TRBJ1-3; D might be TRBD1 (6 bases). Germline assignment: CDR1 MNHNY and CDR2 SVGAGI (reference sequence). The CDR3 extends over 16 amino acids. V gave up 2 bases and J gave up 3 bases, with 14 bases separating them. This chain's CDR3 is CASSYVGGGFGNTIYF. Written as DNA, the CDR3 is TGTGCCAGCAGTTACGTGGGGGGCGGATTTGGAAACACCATATATTTT.